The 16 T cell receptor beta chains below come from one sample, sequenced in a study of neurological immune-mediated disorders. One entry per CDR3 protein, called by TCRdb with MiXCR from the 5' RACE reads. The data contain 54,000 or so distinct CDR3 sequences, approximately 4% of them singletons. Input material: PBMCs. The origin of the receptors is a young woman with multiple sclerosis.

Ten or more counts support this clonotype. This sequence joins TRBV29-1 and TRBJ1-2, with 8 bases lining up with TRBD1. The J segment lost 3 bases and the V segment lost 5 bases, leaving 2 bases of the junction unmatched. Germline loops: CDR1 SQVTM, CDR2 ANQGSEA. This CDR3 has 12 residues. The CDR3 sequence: CSVQQGDYGYTF. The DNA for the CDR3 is TGCAGCGTTCAACAGGGGGACTATGGCTACACCTTC.

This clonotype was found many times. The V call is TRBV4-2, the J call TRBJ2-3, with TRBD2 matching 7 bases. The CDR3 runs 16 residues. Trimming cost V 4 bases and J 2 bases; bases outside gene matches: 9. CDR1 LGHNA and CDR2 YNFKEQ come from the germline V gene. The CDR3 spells CASSPRAREDTDTQYF. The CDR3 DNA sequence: TGTGCCAGCAGCCCCCGCGCACGGGAGGACACAGATACGCAGTATTTT.

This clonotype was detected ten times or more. CDR3: CASTPGTLINEKLFF. As DNA, the CDR3 is TGTGCCAGCACCCCTGGGACTCTGATTAATGAAAAACTGTTTTTT. V and J are TRBV12-3 or TRBV12-4 and TRBJ1-4; D is perhaps TRBD1 (5 bases). This CDR3 region has 15 residues. Trimming took off 7 bases at V and 4 bases at J, with 16 bases between the two ends.

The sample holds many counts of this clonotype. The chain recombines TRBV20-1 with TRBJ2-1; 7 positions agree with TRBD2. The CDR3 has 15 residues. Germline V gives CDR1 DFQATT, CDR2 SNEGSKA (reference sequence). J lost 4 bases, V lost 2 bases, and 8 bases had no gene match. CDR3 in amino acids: CSARSGRGKYNEQFF. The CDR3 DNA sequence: TGCAGTGCTAGAAGTGGGAGGGGAAAGTACAATGAGCAGTTCTTC.

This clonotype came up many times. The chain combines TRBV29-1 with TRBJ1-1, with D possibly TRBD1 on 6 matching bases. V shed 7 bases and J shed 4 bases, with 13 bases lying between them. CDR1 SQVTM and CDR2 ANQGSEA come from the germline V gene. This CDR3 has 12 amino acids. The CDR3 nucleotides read TGCAGCGCCGGGGGCGCGGGCACTGAAGCTTTCTTT. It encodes CSAGGAGTEAFF.

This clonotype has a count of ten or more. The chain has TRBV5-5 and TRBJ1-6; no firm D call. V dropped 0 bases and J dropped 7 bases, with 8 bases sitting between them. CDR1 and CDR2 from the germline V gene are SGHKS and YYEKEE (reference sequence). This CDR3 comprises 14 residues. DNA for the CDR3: TGTGCCAGCAGCTTGGCAAGAGAGAATTCACCCCTCCACTTT. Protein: CASSLARENSPLHF.

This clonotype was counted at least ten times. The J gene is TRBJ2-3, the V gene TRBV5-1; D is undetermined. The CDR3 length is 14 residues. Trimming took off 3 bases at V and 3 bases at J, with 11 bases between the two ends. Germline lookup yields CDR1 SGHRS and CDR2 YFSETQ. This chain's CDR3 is CASSWNFYTDTQYF. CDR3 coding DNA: TGCGCCAGCAGCTGGAACTTCTATACAGATACGCAGTATTTT.

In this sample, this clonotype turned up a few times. The CDR3, as DNA: TGCACCGCTACGGGAGGCTGGGACAGGGGAAAGAACACTGAAGCTTTCTTT. Translation gives CTATGGWDRGKNTEAFF. This chain links TRBV20-1 with TRBJ1-1; TRBD1 aligns across 10 bases. This CDR3 is 17 amino acids long. Per germline, CDR1 DFQATT and CDR2 SNEGSKA (reference sequence).

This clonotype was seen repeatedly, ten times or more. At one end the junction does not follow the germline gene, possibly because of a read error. The CDR3 coding sequence is TGTGCCAGCGCCTTACCCCCGGGGAACGCTGAAGCTTTCTTT. Its translation: CASALPPGNAEAFF. The gene calls are TRBV12-3 or TRBV12-4 and TRBJ1-1; no firm D call. The CDR3 totals 14 residues.

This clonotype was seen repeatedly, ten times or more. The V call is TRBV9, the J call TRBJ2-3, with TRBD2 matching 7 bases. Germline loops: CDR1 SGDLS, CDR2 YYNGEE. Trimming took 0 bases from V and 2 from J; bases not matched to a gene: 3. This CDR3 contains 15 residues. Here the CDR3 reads CASSVESGDTDTQYF. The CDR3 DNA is TGTGCCAGCAGCGTAGAGAGCGGGGACACAGATACGCAGTATTTT.

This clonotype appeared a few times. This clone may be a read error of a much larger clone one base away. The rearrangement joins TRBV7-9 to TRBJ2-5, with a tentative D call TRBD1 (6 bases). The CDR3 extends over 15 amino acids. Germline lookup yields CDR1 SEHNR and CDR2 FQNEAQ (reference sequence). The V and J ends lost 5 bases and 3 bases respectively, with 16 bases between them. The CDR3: CASSTWTEYKETQYF. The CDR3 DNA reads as TGTGCCAGCAGCACCTGGACAGAATACAAAGAGACCCAGTACTTC.

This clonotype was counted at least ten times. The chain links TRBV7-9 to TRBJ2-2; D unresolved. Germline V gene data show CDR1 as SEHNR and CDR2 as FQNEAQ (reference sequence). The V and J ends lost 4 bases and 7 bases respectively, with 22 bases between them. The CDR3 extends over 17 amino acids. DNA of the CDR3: TGTGCCAGCAGCTCACAGACCCGGGCACCGGCCGGCGGGGAGCTGTTTTTT. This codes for CASSSQTRAPAGGELFF.

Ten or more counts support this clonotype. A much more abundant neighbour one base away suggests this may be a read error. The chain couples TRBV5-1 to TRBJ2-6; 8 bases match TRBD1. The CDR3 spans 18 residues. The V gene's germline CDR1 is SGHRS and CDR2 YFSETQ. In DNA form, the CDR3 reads TGCGCCAGCAGCCGAGGACAGGGATCGGTCTCTGGGGCCAAAGTCCTGACTTTC. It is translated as CASSRGQGSVSGAKVLTF.

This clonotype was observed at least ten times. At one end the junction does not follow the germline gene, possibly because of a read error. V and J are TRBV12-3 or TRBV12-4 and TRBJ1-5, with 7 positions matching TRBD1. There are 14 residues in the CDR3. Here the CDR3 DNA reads TGTGCCAGCAGGGACAAACAGGGGAATCAGCCCCAGAATTTT. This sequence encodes CASRDKQGNQPQNF.

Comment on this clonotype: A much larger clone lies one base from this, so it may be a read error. CDR3 residues: CASSGQGAKEQYF. CDR3 in DNA: TGCGCCAGCAGCGGACAGGGGGCCAAAGAGCAGTACTTC. The chain has TRBV4-1 and TRBJ2-7; TRBD1 matches at 11 bases. The V segment lost 5 bases and the J segment 7 bases; nucleotides outside the gene matches: 4. The CDR3 is made up of 13 amino acids. Germline V CDR1 and CDR2: MGHRA, YSYEKL.

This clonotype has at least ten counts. CDR3 in amino acids: CASSPDGSSGANVLTF. CDR3 nucleotide sequence: TGTGCCAGCAGCCCGGACGGTTCCTCTGGGGCCAACGTCCTGACTTTC. The chain joins TRBV7-9 to TRBJ2-6; D remains unclear. Trimming shortened V by 5 bases and J by 0 bases, and 11 bases separated the two germline ends. Germline V gene sequence: CDR1 SEHNR, CDR2 FQNEAQ (reference sequence). CDR3 length equals 16 residues.